These T cell receptor beta chains were read from a single sample in a study of control samples from healthy donors and cancer patients. The table came from immunoSEQ multiplex PCR; TCRdb's copy has only in-frame clones and leaves some out. The sample comprises under 450,000 clones, around nine tenths of which are singletons, and 5% to 7% rests with the top ten. The specimen sequenced was PBMCs. These receptors were taken from a middle-aged man with head and neck cancer. CDR3s include the opening cysteine and the closing phenylalanine or tryptophan. D genes are given only for firm matches. Only some rows state a clone size, as once, few, many or a class for expanded clones.

J gene: TRBJ2-3; clone size: -; V gene: TRBV19; D gene: TRBD2; CDR3 length: 17; CDR3 protein: CASSISAGGPGTDTQYF; CDR3 DNA: TGTGCCAGTAGTATTTCGGCGGGAGGGCCGGGCACAGATACGCAGTATTTT
J gene: TRBJ2-3; clone size: -; V gene: TRBV5-6; D gene: TRBD1; CDR3 length: 16; CDR3 protein: CASSLIRGRGTDTQYF; CDR3 DNA: TGTGCCAGCAGCTTGATCAGGGGGCGCGGCACAGATACGCAGTATTTT
J gene: TRBJ2-7; clone size: -; V gene: TRBV5-4; D gene: -; CDR3 length: 14; CDR3 protein: CASAQNPEGYEQYF; CDR3 DNA: TGTGCCAGCGCCCAAAACCCGGAGGGCTACGAGCAGTACTTC
J gene: TRBJ1-6; clone size: once; V gene: TRBV19; D gene: -; CDR3 length: 14; CDR3 protein: CASSRRAGESPLHF; CDR3 DNA: TGTGCCAGTAGTAGGCGCGCAGGGGAGTCACCCCTCCACTTT
J gene: TRBJ1-4; clone size: -; V gene: TRBV7-9; D gene: TRBD1; CDR3 length: 15; CDR3 protein: CASSLAGGSDEKLFF; CDR3 DNA: TGTGCCAGCAGCTTAGCAGGGGGCTCGGATGAAAAACTGTTTTTT
J gene: TRBJ1-5; clone size: -; V gene: TRBV7-9; D gene: TRBD1; CDR3 length: 17; CDR3 protein: CASSLSSKTGYNQPQHF; CDR3 DNA: TGTGCCAGCAGCTTATCATCCAAGACAGGGTACAATCAGCCCCAGCATTTT
J gene: TRBJ2-7; clone size: -; V gene: TRBV2; D gene: -; CDR3 length: 14; CDR3 protein: CASRQGVSSYEQYF; CDR3 DNA: TGTGCCAGCAGGCAGGGCGTATCAAGCTACGAGCAGTACTTC
J gene: TRBJ1-5; clone size: -; V gene: TRBV18; D gene: -; CDR3 length: 17; CDR3 protein: CASSLGVGTYSNQPQHF; CDR3 DNA: TGTGCCAGCTCCCTAGGAGTTGGGACTTATAGCAATCAGCCCCAGCATTTT
J gene: TRBJ2-2; clone size: -; V gene: TRBV7-3; D gene: TRBD1; CDR3 length: 18; CDR3 protein: CASSSTYTGTGDTGELFF; CDR3 DNA: TGTGCCAGCAGCTCAACTTACACCGGGACAGGAGACACCGGGGAGCTGTTTTTT
J gene: TRBJ1-3; clone size: -; V gene: TRBV7-9; D gene: -; CDR3 length: 15; CDR3 protein: CASTLDSNSGNTIYF; CDR3 DNA: TGTGCCAGCACCCTGGATTCTAACTCTGGAAACACCATATATTTT
J gene: TRBJ1-1; clone size: -; V gene: TRBV4-1; D gene: -; CDR3 length: 16; CDR3 protein: CASSQGSLGIYTEAFF; CDR3 DNA: TGCGCCAGCAGCCAAGGTTCGTTAGGGATTTACACTGAAGCTTTCTTT
J gene: TRBJ1-5; clone size: -; V gene: TRBV28; D gene: -; CDR3 length: 14; CDR3 protein: CASVGLPSNQPQHF; CDR3 DNA: TGTGCCAGCGTCGGTCTGCCTAGCAATCAGCCCCAGCATTTT
J gene: TRBJ2-7; clone size: -; V gene: TRBV19; D gene: -; CDR3 length: 15; CDR3 protein: CASSNRERGAYEQYF; CDR3 DNA: TGTGCCAGTAGTAACCGGGAGAGGGGCGCCTACGAGCAGTACTTC
J gene: TRBJ2-7; clone size: few; V gene: TRBV7-2; D gene: -; CDR3 length: 15; CDR3 protein: CASSLAVGEPHEQYF; CDR3 DNA: TGTGCCAGCAGCTTAGCTGTGGGAGAACCCCACGAGCAGTACTTC
J gene: TRBJ2-3; clone size: -; V gene: TRBV9; D gene: TRBD1; CDR3 length: 16; CDR3 protein: CASSASRDRDSDTQYF; CDR3 DNA: TGTGCCAGCAGCGCCTCTCGGGACAGGGATTCGGATACGCAGTATTTT
J gene: TRBJ2-5; clone size: once; V gene: TRBV5-1; D gene: TRBD2; CDR3 length: 15; CDR3 protein: CASSSAGGLEETQYF; CDR3 DNA: TGCGCCAGCAGCTCAGCGGGAGGTTTGGAGGAGACCCAGTACTTC
J gene: TRBJ2-7; clone size: -; V gene: TRBV7-8; D gene: -; CDR3 length: 13; CDR3 protein: CASSLGLKYEQYF; CDR3 DNA: TGTGCCAGCAGCTTAGGACTAAAATACGAGCAGTACTTC
J gene: TRBJ1-1; clone size: once; V gene: TRBV4-1; D gene: -; CDR3 length: 12; CDR3 protein: CASSQTYGEAFF; CDR3 DNA: TGCGCCAGCAGCCAGACGTATGGTGAAGCTTTCTTT
J gene: TRBJ2-7; clone size: -; V gene: TRBV3-1/TRBV3-2; D gene: TRBD2; CDR3 length: 18; CDR3 protein: CASSQGLAGGPSSYEQYF; CDR3 DNA: TGTGCCAGCAGCCAAGGACTAGCGGGAGGGCCCAGCTCCTACGAGCAGTACTTC
J gene: TRBJ2-1; clone size: -; V gene: TRBV28; D gene: -; CDR3 length: 14; CDR3 protein: CASSFTGSTTVAFF; CDR3 DNA: TGTGCCAGCAGTTTTACCGGGTCGACAACAGTAGCGTTCTTC
J gene: TRBJ2-7; clone size: -; V gene: TRBV28; D gene: -; CDR3 length: 12; CDR3 protein: CASSRDIYEQYF; CDR3 DNA: TGTGCCAGCAGTCGGGACATTTACGAGCAGTACTTC
J gene: TRBJ2-6; clone size: once; V gene: TRBV2; D gene: -; CDR3 length: 14; CDR3 protein: CASNLLTGANVLTF; CDR3 DNA: TGTGCCAGCAACCTGTTGACTGGGGCCAACGTCCTGACTTTC
J gene: TRBJ1-5; clone size: -; V gene: TRBV19; D gene: -; CDR3 length: 15; CDR3 protein: CASSIKIVSTQPQHF; CDR3 DNA: TGTGCCAGTAGTATTAAGATCGTTTCTACTCAGCCCCAGCATTTT
J gene: TRBJ2-2; clone size: -; V gene: TRBV5-1; D gene: -; CDR3 length: 14; CDR3 protein: CASSFPGGTGELFF; CDR3 DNA: TGCGCCAGCAGCTTCCCAGGGGGGACCGGGGAGCTGTTTTTT
J gene: TRBJ1-4; clone size: -; V gene: TRBV5-4; D gene: -; CDR3 length: 15; CDR3 protein: CASSPSGQPNEKLFF; CDR3 DNA: TGTGCCAGCAGCCCCTCAGGGCAACCTAATGAAAAACTGTTTTTT
J gene: TRBJ2-7; clone size: -; V gene: TRBV7-2; D gene: TRBD1; CDR3 length: 13; CDR3 protein: CASTVTGDYEQYF; CDR3 DNA: TGTGCCAGCACGGTCACAGGGGACTACGAGCAGTACTTC
J gene: TRBJ1-3; clone size: -; V gene: TRBV29-1; D gene: -; CDR3 length: 13; CDR3 protein: CSVGESSGNTIYF; CDR3 DNA: TGCAGCGTCGGGGAAAGCTCTGGAAACACCATATATTTT
J gene: TRBJ1-1; clone size: -; V gene: TRBV9; D gene: -; CDR3 length: 15; CDR3 protein: CASRDGLQVGTEAFF; CDR3 DNA: TGTGCCAGCAGGGACGGGTTACAGGTCGGGACTGAAGCTTTCTTT
J gene: TRBJ2-3; clone size: -; V gene: TRBV12-3/TRBV12-4; D gene: -; CDR3 length: 13; CDR3 protein: CASYRGSPDTQYF; CDR3 DNA: TGTGCCAGCTATAGGGGGTCGCCAGATACGCAGTATTTT
J gene: TRBJ1-4; clone size: -; V gene: TRBV5-6; D gene: -; CDR3 length: 15; CDR3 protein: CASSISSGAYEKLFF; CDR3 DNA: TGTGCCAGCAGCATCTCGTCCGGGGCGTACGAAAAACTGTTTTTT
J gene: TRBJ2-1; clone size: -; V gene: TRBV20-1; D gene: TRBD1; CDR3 length: 15; CDR3 protein: CSASRYDRVGNEQFF; CDR3 DNA: TGCAGTGCCAGTCGATACGACAGGGTGGGCAATGAGCAGTTCTTC
J gene: TRBJ1-1; clone size: -; V gene: TRBV20-1; D gene: -; CDR3 length: 10; CDR3 protein: CSAIEIEAFF; CDR3 DNA: TGCAGTGCCATAGAAATCGAAGCTTTCTTT
J gene: TRBJ2-7; clone size: -; V gene: TRBV5-1; D gene: TRBD2; CDR3 length: 13; CDR3 protein: CASSLERGREQYF; CDR3 DNA: TGCGCCAGCAGCTTGGAGCGGGGACGCGAGCAGTACTTC
J gene: TRBJ1-2; clone size: -; V gene: TRBV13; D gene: -; CDR3 length: 14; CDR3 protein: CASSQRGSGYGYTF; CDR3 DNA: TGTGCCAGCAGTCAGAGGGGTTCGGGCTATGGCTACACCTTC
J gene: TRBJ1-2; clone size: -; V gene: TRBV5-6; D gene: -; CDR3 length: 14; CDR3 protein: CASSLPDSNYGYTF; CDR3 DNA: TGTGCCAGCAGCTTGCCGGACAGCAACTATGGCTACACCTTC
J gene: TRBJ2-7; clone size: -; V gene: TRBV28; D gene: TRBD2; CDR3 length: 13; CDR3 protein: CASRTSGTYEQYF; CDR3 DNA: TGTGCCAGCAGGACTAGCGGAACCTACGAGCAGTACTTC
J gene: TRBJ1-4; clone size: -; V gene: TRBV19; D gene: -; CDR3 length: 14; CDR3 protein: CASSITQGREKLFF; CDR3 DNA: TGTGCCAGTAGTATTACCCAAGGCCGTGAAAAACTGTTTTTT
J gene: TRBJ1-1; clone size: -; V gene: TRBV15; D gene: TRBD1; CDR3 length: 13; CDR3 protein: CASGQGWDTEAFF; CDR3 DNA: TGTGCCAGCGGACAGGGATGGGACACTGAAGCTTTCTTT
J gene: TRBJ1-5; clone size: once; V gene: TRBV7-9; D gene: -; CDR3 length: 15; CDR3 protein: CASSLAGEIREPQHF; CDR3 DNA: TGTGCCAGCAGCTTAGCCGGGGAAATAAGGGAGCCCCAGCATTTT
J gene: TRBJ2-5; clone size: -; V gene: TRBV28; D gene: TRBD2; CDR3 length: 14; CDR3 protein: CASSPPSGFGTQYF; CDR3 DNA: TGTGCCAGCAGTCCCCCTAGCGGGTTTGGGACCCAGTACTTC
J gene: TRBJ2-1; clone size: few; V gene: TRBV3-1/TRBV3-2; D gene: -; CDR3 length: 12; CDR3 protein: CASSQDKGEQFF; CDR3 DNA: TGTGCCAGCAGCCAAGATAAGGGTGAGCAGTTCTTC
J gene: TRBJ2-3; clone size: -; V gene: TRBV9; D gene: -; CDR3 length: 16; CDR3 protein: CASSMHLKRSTDTQYF; CDR3 DNA: TGTGCCAGCAGCATGCACCTGAAGCGGAGCACAGATACGCAGTATTTT
J gene: TRBJ2-5; clone size: -; V gene: TRBV27; D gene: -; CDR3 length: 17; CDR3 protein: CASSPLRTRDVEETQYF; CDR3 DNA: TGTGCCAGCAGTCCGTTACGTACTCGGGACGTAGAAGAGACCCAGTACTTC
J gene: TRBJ1-1; clone size: few; V gene: TRBV7-3; D gene: -; CDR3 length: 13; CDR3 protein: CASSLVGGGEAFF; CDR3 DNA: TGTGCCAGCAGCTTAGTCGGCGGGGGCGAAGCTTTCTTT
J gene: TRBJ2-3; clone size: -; V gene: TRBV7-9; D gene: TRBD2; CDR3 length: 17; CDR3 protein: CASSLAGRGSSTDTQYF; CDR3 DNA: TGTGCCAGCAGCTTAGCGGGGCGGGGGAGCTCTACAGATACGCAGTATTTT
J gene: TRBJ1-5; clone size: -; V gene: TRBV18; D gene: TRBD1; CDR3 length: 15; CDR3 protein: CASSATGTNNQPQHF; CDR3 DNA: TGTGCCAGCTCCGCGACAGGGACTAACAATCAGCCCCAGCATTTT